This T cell receptor beta chain was captured by sequencing in a study of blood T cell repertoires in COVID-19. Study in general: COVID-19 samples, acute and convalescent, were from the United States, Italy and Spain.

Germline trimming cut 6 bases from V and 9 bases from J; bases unmatched to any gene: 16. CDR3 length equals 17 residues. Germline V gives CDR1 LGHDT, CDR2 YNNKEL (reference sequence). Assay used: immunoSEQ multiplex PCR; TCRdb lists only in-frame clones, some missing. The sample holds tens of thousands of clones, approximately 85% seen once. This TCR was recovered from a man in his fifties or sixties with acute or convalescent COVID-19. This chain links TRBV3-1 (or the pseudogene TRBV3-2) with TRBJ2-1; 11 bases line up with TRBD2. The specimen was peripheral blood. In DNA, the CDR3 is TGTGCCAGCAGTCCAAGGGGTCTCGGGCTAGCGGGAGGTGAGCAGTTCTTC. It translates to CASSPRGLGLAGGEQFF.